This TCR beta chain was captured in a study of cytomegalovirus exposure and HLA in healthy donors. This clone was counted a single time. Profiling relied on immunoSEQ multiplex PCR, and the TCRdb table lists in-frame clones only, not all of them. The data contain under 200,000 clones, about 90% of them singletons. The CDR3 totals 13 residues. The germline V gene encodes CDR1 WNHNN and CDR2 SYGVQD (reference sequence). Between the trimmed V and J ends, which lost 4 bases and 11 bases, there was a span of 17 bases. Sample: PBMCs. This TCR derives from a woman younger than 35 in good health and CMV-seropositive. The chain is built from TRBV10-1 and TRBJ1-1; D gene ambiguous. CDR3 nucleotide sequence: TGCGCCAGCAGTGCGGACGGGAATTGGGTCGCTTTCTTT. Protein sequence: CASSADGNWVAFF.